This T cell receptor (beta chain) was documented in a study of beta chain features in type 1 diabetes. This clone was seen only a few times. All of the isolated RNA was reverse transcribed, so expressed TCRB transcripts were sequenced. Only in-frame clones appear in the TCRdb table, and some are missing; sequencing was by immunoSEQ multiplex PCR. Of 350,000 to 450,000 clones in the sample, approximately 16% were seen once. CD45RO/CCR7/CD25/CD127/CD95/CD27 sorting isolated CD4+ naive, central memory, regulatory and stem cell-like memory cells. The sample was naive CD4+ T cells from blood. This receptor was taken from a woman aged 18-29 years in good health.

CDR3 sequence: CASSLKSTSIHEQYF. For the CDR3, the DNA is TGTGCCAGCAGCTTGAAATCAACTAGTATCCACGAGCAGTACTTC. The chain carries TRBV5-4 and TRBJ2-7, with a weak D call TRBD2 (5 bases). This CDR3 region has 15 residues. Trimming stripped 1 base from V and 5 bases from J, with 16 bases between. Germline values: CDR1 SGHNT, CDR2 YYREEE (reference sequence). Drawing the rest from reference TRBV5-4 and TRBJ2-7, the complete variable domain is ETGVTQSPTHLIKTRGQQVTLRCSSQSGHNTVSWYQQALGQGPQFIFQYYREEENGRGNFPPRFSGLQFPNYSSELNVNALELDDSALYLCASSLKSTSIHEQYFGPGTRLTVT.